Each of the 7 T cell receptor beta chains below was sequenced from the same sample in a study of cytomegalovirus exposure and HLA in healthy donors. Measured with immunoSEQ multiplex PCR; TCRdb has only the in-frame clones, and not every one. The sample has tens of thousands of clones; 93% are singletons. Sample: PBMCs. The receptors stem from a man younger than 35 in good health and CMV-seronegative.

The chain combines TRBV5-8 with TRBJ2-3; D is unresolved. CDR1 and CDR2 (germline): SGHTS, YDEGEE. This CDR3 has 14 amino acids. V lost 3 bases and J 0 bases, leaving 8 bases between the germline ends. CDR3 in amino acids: CASSSTPSTDTQYF. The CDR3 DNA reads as TGTGCCAGCAGCTCGACACCGAGCACAGATACGCAGTATTTT. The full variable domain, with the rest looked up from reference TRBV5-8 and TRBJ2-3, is EAGVTQSPTHLIKTRGQQATLRCSPISGHTSVYWYQQALGLGLQFLLWYDEGEERNRGNFPPRFSGRQFPNYSSELNVNALELEDSALYLCASSSTPSTDTQYFGPGTRLTVL.

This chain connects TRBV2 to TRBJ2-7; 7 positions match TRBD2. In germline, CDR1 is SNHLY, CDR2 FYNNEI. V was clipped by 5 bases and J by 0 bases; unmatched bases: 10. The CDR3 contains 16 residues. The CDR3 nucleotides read TGTGCCAGCAGTAGAATGGGACGGGGGGACTCCTACGAGCAGTACTTC. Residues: CASSRMGRGDSYEQYF.

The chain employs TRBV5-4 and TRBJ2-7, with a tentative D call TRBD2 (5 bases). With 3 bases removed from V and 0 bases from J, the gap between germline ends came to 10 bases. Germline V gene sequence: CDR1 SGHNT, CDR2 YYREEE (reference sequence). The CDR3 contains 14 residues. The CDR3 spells CASSSGTSSYEQYF. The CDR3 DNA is TGTGCCAGCAGCTCAGGTACTAGCTCCTACGAGCAGTACTTC.

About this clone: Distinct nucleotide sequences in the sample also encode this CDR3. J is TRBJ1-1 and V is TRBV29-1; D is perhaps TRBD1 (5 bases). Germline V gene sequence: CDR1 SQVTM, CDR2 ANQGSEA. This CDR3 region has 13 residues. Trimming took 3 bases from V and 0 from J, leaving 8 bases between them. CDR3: CSVEGRLNTEAFF. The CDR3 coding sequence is TGCAGCGTTGAGGGGCGGTTGAACACTGAAGCTTTCTTT. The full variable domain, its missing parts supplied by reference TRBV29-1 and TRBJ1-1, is SAVISQKPSRDICQRGTSLTIQCQVDSQVTMMFWYRQQPGQSLTLIATANQGSEATYESGFVIDKFPISRPNLTFSTLTVSNMSPEDSSIYLCSVEGRLNTEAFFGQGTRLTVV.

The CDR3 sequence: CAITPRFLASGVGTDEQFF. The DNA for the CDR3 is TGTGCCATCACCCCCCGTTTCTTAGCTAGCGGAGTAGGAACGGATGAGCAGTTCTTC. The rearrangement uses TRBV10-3 and TRBJ2-1, with 7 bases matching TRBD2. The V and J ends lost 7 bases and 8 bases, in that order; junction bases with no gene match: 26. This CDR3 comprises 19 residues. The V gene's germline CDR1 is ENHRY and CDR2 SYGVKD.

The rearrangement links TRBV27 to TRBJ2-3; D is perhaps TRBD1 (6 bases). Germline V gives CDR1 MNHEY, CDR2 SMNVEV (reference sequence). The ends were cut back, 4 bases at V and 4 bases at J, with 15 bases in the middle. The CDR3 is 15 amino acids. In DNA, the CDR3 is TGTGCCAGCAGTTGGGAGACAGGAGCAGCAGATACGCAGTATTTT. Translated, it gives CASSWETGAADTQYF.

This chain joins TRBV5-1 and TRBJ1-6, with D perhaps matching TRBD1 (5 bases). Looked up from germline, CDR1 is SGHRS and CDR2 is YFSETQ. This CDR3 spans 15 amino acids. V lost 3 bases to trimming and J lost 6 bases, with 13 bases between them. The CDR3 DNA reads TGCGCCAGCAGCTACCGAAGGGGTGGTAATTCACCCCTCCACTTT. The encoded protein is CASSYRRGGNSPLHF.